Below are 8 T cell receptor beta chains sequenced from a single sample in a study of tumor-infiltrating lymphocytes in primary liver carcinoma. The researchers obtained blood RNA from unsorted whole blood and also extracted germline DNA. Total RNA amounting to approximately 460 ng was the source from which TCR beta cDNA was made with a constant-region primer. Three rounds of nested multiplex PCR with slightly modified ARM-PCR produced TCR beta libraries. Both of the initial two PCR rounds ran for approximately 11 cycles and employed TRBV1-TRBV30 forward primers alongside a C-beta reverse primer. Via MiXCR, TCRdb re-called the multiplex PCR reads, giving one row per CDR3 protein. The sample has around 330,000 distinct CDR3 sequences, 50% to 60% seen once; the top ten hold approximately 17%. The sequenced sample was peripheral blood. The receptor set was obtained from a woman aged 25-40 years with primary liver carcinoma and hepatitis B virus infection.

The chain links TRBV10-2 to TRBJ2-1; D possibly corresponds to TRBD1 (5 bases). CDR3 length: 12 residues. Germline loops: CDR1 WSHSY, CDR2 SAAADI. V gave up 6 bases and J gave up 5 bases, with 8 bases separating them. This CDR3 reads CASSRANNEQFF. CDR3 bases: TGCGCCAGCAGCAGGGCAAACAATGAGCAGTTCTTC.

As regards this clonotype: One base away lies a much larger clone, so this may be a sequencing read error. This rearrangement joins TRBV29-1 to TRBJ2-5; the D is unclear. The ends were cut back, 1 base at V and 6 bases at J, with 12 bases in the middle. CDR3 length equals 13 residues. Germline assignment: CDR1 SQVTM and CDR2 ANQGSEA. CDR3 sequence: CSVEGNVGKTQYF. CDR3 nucleotides: TGCAGCGTTGAAGGGAATGTTGGAAAGACCCAGTACTTC.

With respect to this clonotype: A much larger clone lies one base from this, so it may be a read error. The V call is TRBV29-1, the J call TRBJ2-7, with 10 bases lining up with TRBD1. From germline, CDR1 is SQVTM and CDR2 ANQGSEA. This CDR3 has 13 amino acids. The CDR3 sequence: CNISGTGVGEQYF. The CDR3 nucleotides read TGCAACATTTCCGGGACAGGGGTGGGCGAGCAGTACTTC.

This clonotype came up a few times. Being one base from a much bigger clone, this may be a read error. Likely a read error: the CDR3 ends without its conserved phenylalanine or tryptophan. The chain joins TRBV11-2 to TRBJ2-3; 11 nucleotides agree with TRBD2. The CDR3 covers 19 residues. V dropped 4 bases and J dropped 4; count of bases not matched to a gene: 16. The germline V gene encodes CDR1 SGHAT and CDR2 FQNNGV. The CDR3 loop is CASSWGLAGGSRGPDTQYL. Written as DNA, the CDR3 is TGTGCCAGCAGCTGGGGGCTAGCGGGAGGATCTAGGGGGCCAGATACGCAGTATCTT.

As for this clonotype: A much larger clone is a single base away; this may be a read error. The CDR3 reads CSVDSQGNEQFF. As DNA, the CDR3 is TGCAGCGTTGACAGTCAGGGGAATGAGCAGTTCTTC. The rearrangement uses TRBV29-1 and TRBJ2-1, with a tentative D call TRBD1 (6 bases). Per germline, CDR1 SQVTM and CDR2 ANQGSEA. Trimming shortened V by 3 bases and J by 7 bases, and 10 bases separated the two germline ends. The CDR3 extends over 12 amino acids.

Many counts were recorded for this clonotype. The chain has TRBV4-3 and TRBJ2-3; the match to TRBD2 covers 8 bases. The CDR3 totals 16 residues. J gave up 2 bases and V 3 bases, and 7 bases lay outside the gene matches. The germline CDR1 and CDR2 sequences are LGHNA and YSLEER. CDR3 bases: TGCGCCAGCAGCCAGACGGAACTAGCGGACACAGATACGCAGTATTTT. It codes for CASSQTELADTDTQYF.

Worth noting for this clonotype: No conserved phenylalanine or tryptophan ends this CDR3, so it is likely a read error. The V call is TRBV5-8, the J call TRBJ2-1; D gene ambiguous. The CDR3 loop spans 11 amino acids. Trimming shortened V by 10 bases and J by 9 bases, and 14 bases separated the two germline ends. The germline gives CDR1 SGHTS, CDR2 YDEGEE. This CDR3 is CALGRFVEQFI. CDR3 nucleotides: TGTGCCTTGGGTCGTTTCGTTGAGCAGTTCATC.

This clonotype showed up just a few times. Because the CDR3 is missing its conserved closing phenylalanine or tryptophan, this is likely a read error. The limits of the CDR3 on the DNA are not certain, so only TCRdb's listed CDR3 is given. The chain combines TRBV21-1 with TRBJ2-7; the table assigns TRBD1, which was not confirmed against the DNA. TRBV21-1 is reported as a pseudogene. The CDR3 has 13 residues if both end residues are counted. CDR3 in amino acids: CASSNSPPGTGWI.